Detailed here is one T cell receptor (beta chain). In the study's own analysis: The assay estimated nucleated cells by amplifying reference gene primers. Sequencing used immunoSEQ multiplex PCR; TCRdb keeps in-frame clones, though not all of them. V and J calls plus clone size are reproduced from that table; the DNA served to infer D and trimming. The sample consists of 130,000 to 150,000 clones, around 81% of them appearing once. The CDR3 has 16 amino acids. Germline loops: CDR1 LNHDA, CDR2 SQIVND (reference sequence). Losses at the gene ends were 4 bases for V and 0 bases for J; bases not matched to a gene: 2. These data belong to a study of blood T cell repertoires in COVID-19. Study-level background: Researchers got acute and convalescent COVID-19 samples from the United States, Italy and Spain. PBMCs, B-cell-depleted T cells, or T cells provided the cDNA or gDNA that made up the material.

This chain joins TRBV19 and TRBJ2-3, with 12 nucleotides matching TRBD2. Sequencing was done on a sample of peripheral blood. The clonotype was recovered from a human donor in a cohort sampled during active COVID-19. The CDR3 sequence is CASSTSGRASTDTQYF. Here the CDR3 DNA reads TGTGCCAGTAGTACTAGCGGGAGGGCTAGCACAGATACGCAGTATTTT.